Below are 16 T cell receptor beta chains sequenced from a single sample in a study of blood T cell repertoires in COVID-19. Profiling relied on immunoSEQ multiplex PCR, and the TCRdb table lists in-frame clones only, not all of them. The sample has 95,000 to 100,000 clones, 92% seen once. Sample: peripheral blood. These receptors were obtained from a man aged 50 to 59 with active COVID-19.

CDR3 region: CASGRGNQPQHF. CDR3 in DNA: TGTGCCAGCGGTCGAGGCAATCAGCCCCAGCATTTT. V gene TRBV27 combines with J gene TRBJ1-5; D uncertain. Trimming removed 8 bases from V and 2 bases from J, with 7 bases in between. CDR1 MNHEY and CDR2 SMNVEV come from the germline V gene (reference sequence). The CDR3 is made up of 12 amino acids.

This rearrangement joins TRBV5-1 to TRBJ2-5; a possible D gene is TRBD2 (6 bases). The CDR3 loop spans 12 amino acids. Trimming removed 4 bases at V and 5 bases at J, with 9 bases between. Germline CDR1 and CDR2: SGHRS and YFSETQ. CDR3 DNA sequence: TGCGCCAGCAGCGCCCGGGGGGAGACCCAGTACTTC. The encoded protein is CASSARGETQYF.

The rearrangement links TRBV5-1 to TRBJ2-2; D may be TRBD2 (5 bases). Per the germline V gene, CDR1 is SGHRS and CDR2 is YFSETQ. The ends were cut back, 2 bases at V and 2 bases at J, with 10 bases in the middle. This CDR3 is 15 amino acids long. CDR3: CASSFLRANTGELFF. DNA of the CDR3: TGCGCCAGCAGCTTTTTGAGGGCCAACACCGGGGAGCTGTTTTTT.

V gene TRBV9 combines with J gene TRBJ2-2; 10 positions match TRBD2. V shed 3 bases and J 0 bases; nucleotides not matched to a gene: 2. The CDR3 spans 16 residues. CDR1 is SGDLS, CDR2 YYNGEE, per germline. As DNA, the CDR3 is TGTGCCAGCAGCGGGGGACTAGCGTCGAACACCGGGGAGCTGTTTTTT. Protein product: CASSGGLASNTGELFF.

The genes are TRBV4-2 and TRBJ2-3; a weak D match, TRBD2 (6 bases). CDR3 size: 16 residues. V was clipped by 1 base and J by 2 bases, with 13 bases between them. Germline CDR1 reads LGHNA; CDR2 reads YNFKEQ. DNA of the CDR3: TGTGCCAGCAGCCAAGTTAGGATAGCGGACACAGATACGCAGTATTTT. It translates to CASSQVRIADTDTQYF.

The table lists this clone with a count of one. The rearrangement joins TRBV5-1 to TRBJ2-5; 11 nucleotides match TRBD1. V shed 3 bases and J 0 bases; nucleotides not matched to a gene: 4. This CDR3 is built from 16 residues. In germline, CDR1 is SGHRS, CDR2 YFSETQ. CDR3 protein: CASSSGTGGYQETQYF. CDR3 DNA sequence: TGCGCCAGCAGCTCCGGGACAGGGGGATACCAAGAGACCCAGTACTTC.

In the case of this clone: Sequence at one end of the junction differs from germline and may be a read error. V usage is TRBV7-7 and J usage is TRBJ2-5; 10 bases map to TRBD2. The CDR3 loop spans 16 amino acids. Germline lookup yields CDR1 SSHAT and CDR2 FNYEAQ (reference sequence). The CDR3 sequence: CASSRASGSLGETQYF. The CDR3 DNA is TGTGCTAGCAGCCGCGCTAGCGGGAGTCTCGGAGAGACCCAGTACTTC.

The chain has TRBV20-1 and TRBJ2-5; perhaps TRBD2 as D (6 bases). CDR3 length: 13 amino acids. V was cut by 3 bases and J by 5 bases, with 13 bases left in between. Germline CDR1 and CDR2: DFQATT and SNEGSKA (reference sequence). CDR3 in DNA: TGCAGTGCTAGTGAGGGTCTAGCGGAGACCCAGTACTTC. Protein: CSASEGLAETQYF.

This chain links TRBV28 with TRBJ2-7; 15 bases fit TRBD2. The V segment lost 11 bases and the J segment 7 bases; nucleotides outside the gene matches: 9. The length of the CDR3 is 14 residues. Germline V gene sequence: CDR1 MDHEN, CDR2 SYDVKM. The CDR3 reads CACALGLAGGEQYF. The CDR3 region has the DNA TGTGCCTGCGCATTGGGACTAGCGGGAGGTGAGCAGTACTTC.

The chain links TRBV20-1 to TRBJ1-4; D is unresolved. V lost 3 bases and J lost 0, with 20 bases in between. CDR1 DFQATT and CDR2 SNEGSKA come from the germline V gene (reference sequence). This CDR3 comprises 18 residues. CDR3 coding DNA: TGCAGTGCTAGTAGGTCGTTTATTCGGGAGGCAACTAATGAAAAACTGTTTTTT. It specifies CSASRSFIREATNEKLFF.

CDR3 protein: CASSPLGSGGNNEQFF. The CDR3, as DNA: TGTGCCAGCAGCCCCTTGGGAAGCGGGGGAAACAATGAGCAGTTCTTC. This chain connects TRBV4-2 to TRBJ2-1, with TRBD2 identical over 8 bases. CDR1 and CDR2 (germline): LGHNA, YNFKEQ. This CDR3 is 16 amino acids long. The trim removed 4 bases at V and 5 bases at J, leaving 10 bases unmatched.

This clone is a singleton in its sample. DNA for the CDR3: TGTGCCAGCAGTTTTCAGGGGGCGGCTAACACCGGGGAGCTGTTTTTT. This encodes CASSFQGAANTGELFF. V gene TRBV27 combines with J gene TRBJ2-2; 8 bases are a match to TRBD1. Germline loops: CDR1 MNHEY, CDR2 SMNVEV (reference sequence). The CDR3 covers 16 residues. V lost 3 bases, J lost 2 bases, and 5 bases stayed unmatched.

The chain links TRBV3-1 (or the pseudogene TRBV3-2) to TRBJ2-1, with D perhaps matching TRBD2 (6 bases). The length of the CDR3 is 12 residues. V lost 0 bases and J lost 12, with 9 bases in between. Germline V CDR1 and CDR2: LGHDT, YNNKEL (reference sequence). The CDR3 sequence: CASSQEGGGQFF. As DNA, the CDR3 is TGTGCCAGCAGCCAAGAGGGAGGAGGGCAGTTCTTC.

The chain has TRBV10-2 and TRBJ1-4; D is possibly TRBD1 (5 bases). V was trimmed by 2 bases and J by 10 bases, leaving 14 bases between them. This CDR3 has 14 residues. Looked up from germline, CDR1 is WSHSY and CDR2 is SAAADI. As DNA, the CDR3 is TGCGCCAGCAGTGAGAGGGGTTACTCAGGAAAACTGTTTTTT. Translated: CASSERGYSGKLFF.

In DNA form, the CDR3 reads TGCGCCAGCAGCTTGGGGGACTCGATGGGTGAGCAGTTCTTC. Translating it yields CASSLGDSMGEQFF. This chain uses TRBV5-1 with TRBJ2-1; D is possibly TRBD2 (6 bases). Trimming took 0 bases from V and 9 from J, leaving 13 bases between them. The CDR3 contains 14 residues. Germline V gives CDR1 SGHRS, CDR2 YFSETQ.

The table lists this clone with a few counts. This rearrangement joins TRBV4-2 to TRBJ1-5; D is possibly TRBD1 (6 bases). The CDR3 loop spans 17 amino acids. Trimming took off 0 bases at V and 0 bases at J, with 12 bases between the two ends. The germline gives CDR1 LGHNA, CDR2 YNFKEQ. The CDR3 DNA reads TGTGCCAGCAGCCAAGATCCCACAGGGTATAGCAATCAGCCCCAGCATTTT. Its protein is CASSQDPTGYSNQPQHF.